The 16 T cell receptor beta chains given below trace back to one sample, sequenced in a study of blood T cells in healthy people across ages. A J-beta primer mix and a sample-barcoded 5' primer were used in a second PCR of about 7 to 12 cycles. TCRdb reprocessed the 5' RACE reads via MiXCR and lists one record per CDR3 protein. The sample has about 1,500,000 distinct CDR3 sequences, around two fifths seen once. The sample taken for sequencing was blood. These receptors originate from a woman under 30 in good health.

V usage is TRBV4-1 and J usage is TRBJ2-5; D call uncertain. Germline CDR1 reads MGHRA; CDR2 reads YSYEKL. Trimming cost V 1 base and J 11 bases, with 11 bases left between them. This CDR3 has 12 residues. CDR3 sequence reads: CASSQVGHEQYF. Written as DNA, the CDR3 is TGCGCCAGCAGCCAAGTCGGCCATGAGCAGTACTTC.

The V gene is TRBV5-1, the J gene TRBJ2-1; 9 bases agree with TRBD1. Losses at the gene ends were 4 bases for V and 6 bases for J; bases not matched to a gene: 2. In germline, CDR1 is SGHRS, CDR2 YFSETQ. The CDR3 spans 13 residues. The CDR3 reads CASSGTGPNEQFF. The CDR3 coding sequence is TGCGCCAGCAGCGGGACAGGGCCCAATGAGCAGTTCTTC.

The CDR3 region has the DNA TGTGCCAGCAGTTTTCAGGGAAATGGAGCCAAAAACATTCAGTACTTC. This encodes CASSFQGNGAKNIQYF. This chain links TRBV2 with TRBJ2-4; tentative D call: TRBD1 (5 bases). V was cut by 5 bases and J by 0 bases, with 14 bases left in between. Germline assignment: CDR1 SNHLY and CDR2 FYNNEI. This CDR3 spans 16 amino acids. Variable domain in full (rest from reference TRBV2 and TRBJ2-4): EPEVTQTPSHQVTQMGQEVILRCVPISNHLYFYWYRQILGQKVEFLVSFYNNEISEKSEIFDDQFSVERPDGSNFTLKIRSTKLEDSAMYFCASSFQGNGAKNIQYFGAGTRLSVL.

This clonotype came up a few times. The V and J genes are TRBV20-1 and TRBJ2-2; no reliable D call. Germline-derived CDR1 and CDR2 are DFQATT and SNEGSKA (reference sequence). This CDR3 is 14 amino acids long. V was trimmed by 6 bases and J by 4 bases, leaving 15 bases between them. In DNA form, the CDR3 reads TGCAGTGCCCCACGACACCTTGGCACCGGGGAGCTGTTTTTT. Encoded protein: CSAPRHLGTGELFF.

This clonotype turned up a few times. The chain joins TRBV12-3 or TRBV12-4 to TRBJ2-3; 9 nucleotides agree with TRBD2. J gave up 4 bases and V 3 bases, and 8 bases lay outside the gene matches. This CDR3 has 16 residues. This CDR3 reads CASSFGAGGLADTQYF. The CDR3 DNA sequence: TGTGCCAGCAGTTTTGGGGCGGGGGGGCTGGCAGATACGCAGTATTTT.

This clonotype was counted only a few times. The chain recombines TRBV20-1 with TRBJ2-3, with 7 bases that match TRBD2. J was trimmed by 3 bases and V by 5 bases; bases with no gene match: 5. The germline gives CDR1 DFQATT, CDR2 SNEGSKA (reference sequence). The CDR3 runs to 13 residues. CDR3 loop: CSAEAGVTDTQYF. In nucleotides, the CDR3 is TGCAGTGCTGAGGCGGGGGTGACAGATACGCAGTATTTT.

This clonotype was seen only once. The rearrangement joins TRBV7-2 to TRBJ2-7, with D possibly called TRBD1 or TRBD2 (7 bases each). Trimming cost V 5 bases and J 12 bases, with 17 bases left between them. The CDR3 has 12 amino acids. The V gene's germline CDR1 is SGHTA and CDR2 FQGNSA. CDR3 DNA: TGTGCCAGCAGCCAGGGGCAGGGGGGGACGTACTTC. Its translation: CASSQGQGGTYF.

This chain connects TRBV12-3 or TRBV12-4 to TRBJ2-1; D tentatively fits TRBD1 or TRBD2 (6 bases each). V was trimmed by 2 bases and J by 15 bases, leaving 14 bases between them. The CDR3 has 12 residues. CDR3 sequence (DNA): TGTGCCAGCAGTTTATGGAGGGGGGATGGGTTCTTC. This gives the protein CASSLWRGDGFF.

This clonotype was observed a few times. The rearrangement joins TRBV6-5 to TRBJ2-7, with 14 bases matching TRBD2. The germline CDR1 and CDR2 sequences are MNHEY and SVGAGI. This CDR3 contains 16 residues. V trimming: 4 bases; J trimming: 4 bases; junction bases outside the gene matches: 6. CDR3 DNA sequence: TGTGCCAGCAGTTCCGGGACTAGCGGGAGTCGGTACGAGCAGTACTTC. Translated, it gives CASSSGTSGSRYEQYF.

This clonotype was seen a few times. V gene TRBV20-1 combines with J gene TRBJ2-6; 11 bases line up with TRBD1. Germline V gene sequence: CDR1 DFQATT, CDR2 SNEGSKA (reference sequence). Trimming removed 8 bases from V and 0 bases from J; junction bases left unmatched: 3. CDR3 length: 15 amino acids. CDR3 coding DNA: TGCAGTCCGGGACAGGGGGTCTCTGGGGCCAACGTCCTGACTTTC. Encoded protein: CSPGQGVSGANVLTF.

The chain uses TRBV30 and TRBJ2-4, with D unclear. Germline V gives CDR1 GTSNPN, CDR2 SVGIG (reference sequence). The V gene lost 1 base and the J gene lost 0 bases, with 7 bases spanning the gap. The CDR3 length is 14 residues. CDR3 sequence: CAWSAFLAKNIQYF. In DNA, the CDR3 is TGTGCCTGGAGTGCGTTCCTAGCCAAAAACATTCAGTACTTC.

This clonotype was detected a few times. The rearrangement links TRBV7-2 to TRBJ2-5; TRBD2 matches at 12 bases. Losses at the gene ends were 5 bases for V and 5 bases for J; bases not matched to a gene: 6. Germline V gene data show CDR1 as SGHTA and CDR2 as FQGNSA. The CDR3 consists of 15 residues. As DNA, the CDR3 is TGTGCCAGCAGCCTCGGACTAGCGGGATGGGAGACCCAGTACTTC. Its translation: CASSLGLAGWETQYF.

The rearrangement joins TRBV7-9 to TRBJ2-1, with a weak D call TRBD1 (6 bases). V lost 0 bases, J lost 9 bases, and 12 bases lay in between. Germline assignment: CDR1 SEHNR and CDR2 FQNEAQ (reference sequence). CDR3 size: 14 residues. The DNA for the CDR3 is TGTGCCAGCAGCTTAGCGGGGGCCCCGGGTGAGCAGTTCTTC. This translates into CASSLAGAPGEQFF.

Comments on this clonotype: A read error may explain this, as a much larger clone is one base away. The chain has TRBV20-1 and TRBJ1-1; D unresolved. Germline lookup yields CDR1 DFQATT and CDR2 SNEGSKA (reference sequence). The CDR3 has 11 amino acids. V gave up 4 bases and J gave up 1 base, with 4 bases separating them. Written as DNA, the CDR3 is TGCAGTGCTACATGGAACACTGAAGCTTTCTTT. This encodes CSATWNTEAFF.

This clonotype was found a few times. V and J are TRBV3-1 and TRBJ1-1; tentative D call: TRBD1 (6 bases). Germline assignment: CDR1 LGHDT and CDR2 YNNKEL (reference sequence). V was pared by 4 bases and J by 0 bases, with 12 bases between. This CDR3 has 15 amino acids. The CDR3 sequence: CASSPQGGMNTEAFF. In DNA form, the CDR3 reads TGTGCCAGCAGCCCGCAAGGGGGAATGAACACTGAAGCTTTCTTT.

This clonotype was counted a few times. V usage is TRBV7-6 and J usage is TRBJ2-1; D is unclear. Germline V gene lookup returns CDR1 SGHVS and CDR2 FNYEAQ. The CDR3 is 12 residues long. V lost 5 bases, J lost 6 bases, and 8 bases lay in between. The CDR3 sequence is CASSHGFNEQFF. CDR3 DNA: TGTGCCAGCAGCCACGGGTTCAATGAGCAGTTCTTC. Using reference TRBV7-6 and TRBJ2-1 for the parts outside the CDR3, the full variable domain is GAGVSQSPRYKVTKRGQDVALRCDPISGHVSLYWYRQALGQGPEFLTYFNYEAQQDKSGLPNDRFSAERPEGSISTLTIQRTEQRDSAMYRCASSHGFNEQFFGPGTRLTVL.